This T cell receptor (beta chain) was sequenced in a study of OX40 agonist ivuxolimab in advanced cancers. Study summary: The patients received agonistic anti-OX40 (CD134) antibody ivuxolimab. Intravenous ivuxolimab was administered to patients every 2 weeks at 0.01 to 10 mg/kg. Dose-escalation patients were diagnosed with hepatocellular carcinoma, melanoma, renal cell cancer or head and neck cancer.

In its sample, this clone was seen a few times. Its cognate antigen is unknown. Assay used: immunoSEQ multiplex PCR; TCRdb lists only in-frame clones, some missing. The sample holds 90,000 to 150,000 clones, roughly nine tenths seen once. The germline gives CDR1 SEHNR, CDR2 FQNEAQ (reference sequence). The V end lost 5 bases, the J end lost 7 bases, and 8 bases lay between the germline ends. This CDR3 comprises 12 residues. Study-level findings and limits: Normalized T-cell clonal expansion was also low in some nonresponders.

This TCR was recovered from an adult with an advanced solid tumor such as melanoma, head and neck, liver or kidney cancer. Material: CD4+ or CD8+ T cells sorted from blood, obtained in a trial of the OX40 agonist ivuxolimab. This rearrangement joins TRBV7-9 to TRBJ2-2; D is ambiguous. CDR3 sequence (DNA): TGTGCCAGCAGCCCCGACTTCGGGGAGCTGTTTTTT. Protein: CASSPDFGELFF.